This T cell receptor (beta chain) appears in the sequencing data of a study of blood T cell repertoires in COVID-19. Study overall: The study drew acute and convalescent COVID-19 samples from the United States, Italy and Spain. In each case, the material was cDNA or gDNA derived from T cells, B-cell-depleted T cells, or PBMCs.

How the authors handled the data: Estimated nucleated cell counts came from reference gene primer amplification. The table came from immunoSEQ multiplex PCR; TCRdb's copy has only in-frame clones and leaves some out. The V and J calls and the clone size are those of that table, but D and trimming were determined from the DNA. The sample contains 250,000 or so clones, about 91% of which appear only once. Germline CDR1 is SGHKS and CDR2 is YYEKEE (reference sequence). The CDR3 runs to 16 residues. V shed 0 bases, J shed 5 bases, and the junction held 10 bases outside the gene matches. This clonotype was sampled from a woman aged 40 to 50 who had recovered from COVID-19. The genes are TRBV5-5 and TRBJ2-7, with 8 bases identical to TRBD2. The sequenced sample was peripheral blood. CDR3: CASSLALVAGHDEQYF. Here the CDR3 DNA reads TGTGCCAGCAGCTTGGCCCTCGTAGCGGGGCACGACGAGCAGTACTTC.